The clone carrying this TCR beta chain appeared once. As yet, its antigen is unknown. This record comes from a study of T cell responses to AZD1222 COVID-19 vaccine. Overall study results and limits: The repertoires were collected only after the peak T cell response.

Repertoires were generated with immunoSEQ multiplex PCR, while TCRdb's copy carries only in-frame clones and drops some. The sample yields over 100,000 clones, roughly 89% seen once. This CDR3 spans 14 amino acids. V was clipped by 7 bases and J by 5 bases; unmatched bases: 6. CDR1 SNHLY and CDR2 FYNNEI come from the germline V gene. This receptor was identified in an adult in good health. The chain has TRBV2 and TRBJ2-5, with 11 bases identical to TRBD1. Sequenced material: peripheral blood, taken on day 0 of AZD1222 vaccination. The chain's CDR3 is CASNSGQGGETQYF. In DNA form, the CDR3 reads TGTGCCAGCAACTCGGGACAGGGGGGCGAGACCCAGTACTTC.